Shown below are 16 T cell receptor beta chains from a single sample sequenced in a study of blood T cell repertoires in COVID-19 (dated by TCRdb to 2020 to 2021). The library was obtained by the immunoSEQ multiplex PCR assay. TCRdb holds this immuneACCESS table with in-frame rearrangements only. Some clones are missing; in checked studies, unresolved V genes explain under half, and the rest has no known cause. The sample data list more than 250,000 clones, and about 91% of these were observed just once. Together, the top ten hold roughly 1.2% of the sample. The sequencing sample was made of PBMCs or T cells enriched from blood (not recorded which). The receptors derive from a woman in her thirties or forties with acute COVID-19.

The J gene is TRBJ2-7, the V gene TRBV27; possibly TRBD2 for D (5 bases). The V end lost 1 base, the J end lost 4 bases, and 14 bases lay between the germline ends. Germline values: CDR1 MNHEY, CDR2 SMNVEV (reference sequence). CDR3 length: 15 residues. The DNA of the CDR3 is TGTGCCAGCAGTTTATGGCCCGGGGAAGATTACGAGCAGTACTTC. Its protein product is CASSLWPGEDYEQYF.

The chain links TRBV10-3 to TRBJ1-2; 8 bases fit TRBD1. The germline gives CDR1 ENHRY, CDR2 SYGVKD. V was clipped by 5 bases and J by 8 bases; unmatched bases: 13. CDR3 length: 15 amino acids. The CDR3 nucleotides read TGTGCCATCAGTAGCCGGGACAGGTCTACTATAGGCTACACCTTC. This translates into CAISSRDRSTIGYTF.

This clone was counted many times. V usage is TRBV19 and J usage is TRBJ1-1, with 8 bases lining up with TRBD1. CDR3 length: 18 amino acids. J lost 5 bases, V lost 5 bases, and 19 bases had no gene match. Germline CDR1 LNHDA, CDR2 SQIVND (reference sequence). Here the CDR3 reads CASSPTGTGVSVRTEAFF. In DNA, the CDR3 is TGTGCCAGTAGTCCGACCGGGACAGGAGTATCTGTGAGGACTGAAGCTTTCTTT. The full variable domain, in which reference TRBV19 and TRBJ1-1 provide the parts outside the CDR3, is DGGITQSPKYLFRKEGQNVTLSCEQNLNHDAMYWYRQDPGQGLRLIYYSQIVNDFQKGDIAEGYSVSREKKESFPLTVTSAQKNPTAFYLCASSPTGTGVSVRTEAFFGQGTRLTVV.

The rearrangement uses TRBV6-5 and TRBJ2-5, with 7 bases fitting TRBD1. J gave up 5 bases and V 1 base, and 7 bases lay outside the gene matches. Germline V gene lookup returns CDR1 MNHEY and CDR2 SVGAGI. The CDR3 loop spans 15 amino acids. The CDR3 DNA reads TGTGCCAGCAGTTACTGGTCAGGGGGTGGTGAGACCCAGTACTTC. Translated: CASSYWSGGGETQYF.

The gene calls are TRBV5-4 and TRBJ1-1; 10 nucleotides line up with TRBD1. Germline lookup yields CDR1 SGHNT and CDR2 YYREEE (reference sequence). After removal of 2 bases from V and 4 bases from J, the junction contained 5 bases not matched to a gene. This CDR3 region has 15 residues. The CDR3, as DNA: TGTGCCAGCAGCTTTCGGGACAGGGGAGCCACTGAAGCTTTCTTT. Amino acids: CASSFRDRGATEAFF.

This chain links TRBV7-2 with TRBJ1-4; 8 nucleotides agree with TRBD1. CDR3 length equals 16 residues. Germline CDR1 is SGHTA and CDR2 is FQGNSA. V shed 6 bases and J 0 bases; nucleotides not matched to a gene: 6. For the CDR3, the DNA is TGTGCCAGCAGGTCACAGGGGGGAGCAACTAATGAAAAACTGTTTTTT. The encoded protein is CASRSQGGATNEKLFF.

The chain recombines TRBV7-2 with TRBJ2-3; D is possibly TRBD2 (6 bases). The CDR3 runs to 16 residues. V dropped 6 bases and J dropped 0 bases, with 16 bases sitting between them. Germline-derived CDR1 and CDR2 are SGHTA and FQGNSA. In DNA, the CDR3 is TGTGCCAGCAGTGCGGGACTCACCTTTAGCACAGATACGCAGTATTTT. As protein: CASSAGLTFSTDTQYF.

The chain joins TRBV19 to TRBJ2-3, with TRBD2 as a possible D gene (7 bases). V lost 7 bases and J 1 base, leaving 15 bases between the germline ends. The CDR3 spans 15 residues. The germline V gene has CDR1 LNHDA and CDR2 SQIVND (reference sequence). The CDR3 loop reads CASTLAGGRTDTQYF. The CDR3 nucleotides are TGTGCCAGTACCCTTGCCGGGGGGCGCACAGATACGCAGTATTTT.

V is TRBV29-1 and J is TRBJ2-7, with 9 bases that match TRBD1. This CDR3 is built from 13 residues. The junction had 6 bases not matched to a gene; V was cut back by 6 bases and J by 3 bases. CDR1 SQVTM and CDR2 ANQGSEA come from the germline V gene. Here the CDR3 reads CSVEGDRDYEQYF. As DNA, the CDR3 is TGCAGCGTCGAGGGGGACAGGGACTACGAGCAGTACTTC.

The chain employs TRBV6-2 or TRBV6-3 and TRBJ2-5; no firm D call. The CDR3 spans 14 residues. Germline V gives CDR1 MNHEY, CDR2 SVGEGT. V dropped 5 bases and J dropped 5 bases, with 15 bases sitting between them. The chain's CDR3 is CASSPQQNPETQYF. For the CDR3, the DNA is TGTGCCAGCAGTCCCCAACAGAATCCGGAGACCCAGTACTTC.

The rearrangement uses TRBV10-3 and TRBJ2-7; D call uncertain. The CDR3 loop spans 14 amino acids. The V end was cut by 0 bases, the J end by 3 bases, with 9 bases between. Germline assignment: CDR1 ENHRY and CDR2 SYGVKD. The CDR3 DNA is TGTGCCATCAGTGAGTCGCAGGCTCTCTACGAGCAGTACTTC. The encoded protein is CAISESQALYEQYF.

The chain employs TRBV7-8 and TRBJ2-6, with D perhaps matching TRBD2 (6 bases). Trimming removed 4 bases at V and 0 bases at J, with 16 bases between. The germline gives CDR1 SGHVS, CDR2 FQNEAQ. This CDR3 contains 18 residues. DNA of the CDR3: TGTGCCAGCAGCTCGGGACTCCTGACGTACTCTGGGGCCAACGTCCTGACTTTC. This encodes CASSSGLLTYSGANVLTF.

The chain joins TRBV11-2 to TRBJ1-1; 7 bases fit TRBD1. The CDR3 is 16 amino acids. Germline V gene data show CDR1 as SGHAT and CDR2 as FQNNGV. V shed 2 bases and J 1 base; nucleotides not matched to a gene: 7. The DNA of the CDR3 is TGTGCCAGCAGCTTACAGGGGGTCAGGAGGAACACTGAAGCTTTCTTT. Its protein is CASSLQGVRRNTEAFF. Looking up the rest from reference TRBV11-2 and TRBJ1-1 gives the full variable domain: EAGVAQSPRYKIIEKRQSVAFWCNPISGHATLYWYQQILGQGPKLLIQFQNNGVVDDSQLPKDRFSAERLKGVDSTLKIQPAKLEDSAVYLCASSLQGVRRNTEAFFGQGTRLTVV.

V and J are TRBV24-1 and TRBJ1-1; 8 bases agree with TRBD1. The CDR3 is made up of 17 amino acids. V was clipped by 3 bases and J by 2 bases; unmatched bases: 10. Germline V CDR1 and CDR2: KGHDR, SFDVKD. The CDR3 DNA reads TGTGCCACCAGTGATCCTACCAGGGGGCTTGGAAACACTGAAGCTTTCTTT. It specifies CATSDPTRGLGNTEAFF.

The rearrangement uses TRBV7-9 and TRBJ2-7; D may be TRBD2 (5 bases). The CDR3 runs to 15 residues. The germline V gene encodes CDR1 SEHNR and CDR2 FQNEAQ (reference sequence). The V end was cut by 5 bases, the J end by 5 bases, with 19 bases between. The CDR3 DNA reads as TGTGCCAGCAGCGCCTCCAGCGGCTCCGGGGACGAGCAGTACTTC. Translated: CASSASSGSGDEQYF.

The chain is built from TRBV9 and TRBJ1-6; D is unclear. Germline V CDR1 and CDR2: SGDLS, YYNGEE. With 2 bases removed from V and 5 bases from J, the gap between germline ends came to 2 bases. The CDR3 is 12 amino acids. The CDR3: CASSVDNSPLHF. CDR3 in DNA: TGTGCCAGCAGCGTCGATAATTCACCCCTCCACTTT.